This note documents a single TCR beta chain sequence. Its antigen is currently unknown. These data originate in a study of T cells after yellow fever vaccination. Study-level information: Libraries from low-cell-number fractions were prepared with the SMART-Seq v4 Ultra Low Input RNA kit.

TCRdb independently ran MiXCR on the 5' RACE reads; one entry per CDR3 protein. The data contain 400,000 or so distinct CDR3 sequences, under 7.5% of them singletons. Regarding the study as a whole: Only a small proportion of the clonotypes turned up in both the CD4 and the CD8 compartments, likely arising from convergent recombination.

V was clipped by 10 bases and J by 6 bases; unmatched bases: 8. Germline V gene data show CDR1 as SNHLY and CDR2 as FYNNEI. This CDR3 has 13 amino acids. The TCR was taken from a man aged 25 to 40 who received the YFV17D yellow fever vaccine. The chain employs TRBV2 and TRBJ2-2; 7 bases fit TRBD2. The sequenced sample was PBMCs, obtained 5 days after the yellow fever booster vaccination. The CDR3: CATTGTTAGELFF. CDR3 coding DNA: TGTGCCACCACCGGGACTACCGCCGGGGAGCTGTTTTTT.